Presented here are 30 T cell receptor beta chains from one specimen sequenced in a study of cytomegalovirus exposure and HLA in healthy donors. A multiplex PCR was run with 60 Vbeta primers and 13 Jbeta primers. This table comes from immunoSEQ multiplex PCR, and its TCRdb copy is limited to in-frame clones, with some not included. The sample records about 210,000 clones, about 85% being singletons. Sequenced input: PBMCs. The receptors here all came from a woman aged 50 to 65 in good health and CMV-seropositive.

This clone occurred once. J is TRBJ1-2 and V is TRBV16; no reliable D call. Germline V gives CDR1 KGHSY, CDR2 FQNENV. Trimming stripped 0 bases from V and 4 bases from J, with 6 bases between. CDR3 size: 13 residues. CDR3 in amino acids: CASSQSGSYGYTF. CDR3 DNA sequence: TGTGCCAGCAGCCAATCTGGCAGCTATGGCTACACCTTC.

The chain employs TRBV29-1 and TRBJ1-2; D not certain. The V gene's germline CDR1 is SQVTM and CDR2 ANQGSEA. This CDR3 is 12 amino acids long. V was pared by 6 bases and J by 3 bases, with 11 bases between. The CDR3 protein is CSVARQDYGYTF. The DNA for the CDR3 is TGCAGCGTCGCCCGGCAGGACTATGGCTACACCTTC.

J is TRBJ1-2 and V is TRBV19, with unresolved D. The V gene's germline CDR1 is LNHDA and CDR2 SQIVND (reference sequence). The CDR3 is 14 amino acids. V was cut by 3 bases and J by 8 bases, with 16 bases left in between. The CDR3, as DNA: TGTGCCAGTAGTATTGTCGGTCCGGGGAACGGCTACACCTTC. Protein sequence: CASSIVGPGNGYTF.

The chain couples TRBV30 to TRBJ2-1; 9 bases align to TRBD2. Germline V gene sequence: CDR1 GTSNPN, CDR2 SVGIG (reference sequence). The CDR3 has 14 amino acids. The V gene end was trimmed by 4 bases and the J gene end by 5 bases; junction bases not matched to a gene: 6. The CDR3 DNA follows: TGTGCCTGGACTCTCGCGGGGGGGCACAATGAGCAGTTCTTC. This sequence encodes CAWTLAGGHNEQFF.

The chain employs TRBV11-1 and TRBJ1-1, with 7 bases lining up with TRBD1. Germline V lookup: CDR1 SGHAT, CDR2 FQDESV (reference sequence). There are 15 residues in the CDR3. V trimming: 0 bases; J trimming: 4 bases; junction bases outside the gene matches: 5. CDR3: CASSLALQGCTEAFF. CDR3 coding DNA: TGTGCCAGCAGCTTAGCGCTACAGGGGTGCACTGAAGCTTTCTTT.

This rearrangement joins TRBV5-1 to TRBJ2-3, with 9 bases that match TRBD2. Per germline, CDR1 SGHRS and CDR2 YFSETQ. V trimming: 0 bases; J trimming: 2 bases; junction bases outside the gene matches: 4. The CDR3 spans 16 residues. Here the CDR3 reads CASSLVSGGFTDTQYF. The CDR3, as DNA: TGCGCCAGCAGCTTGGTGAGCGGGGGGTTCACAGATACGCAGTATTTT. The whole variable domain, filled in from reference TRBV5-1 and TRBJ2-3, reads KAGVTQTPRYLIKTRGQQVTLSCSPISGHRSVSWYQQTPGQGLQFLFEYFSETQRNKGNFPGRFSGRQFSNSRSEMNVSTLELGDSALYLCASSLVSGGFTDTQYFGPGTRLTVL.

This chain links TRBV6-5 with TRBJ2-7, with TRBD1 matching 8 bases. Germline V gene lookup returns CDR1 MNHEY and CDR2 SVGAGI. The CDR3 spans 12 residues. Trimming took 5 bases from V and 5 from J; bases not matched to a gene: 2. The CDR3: CASSGQGNEQYF. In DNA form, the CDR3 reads TGTGCCAGCAGTGGACAGGGAAACGAGCAGTACTTC.

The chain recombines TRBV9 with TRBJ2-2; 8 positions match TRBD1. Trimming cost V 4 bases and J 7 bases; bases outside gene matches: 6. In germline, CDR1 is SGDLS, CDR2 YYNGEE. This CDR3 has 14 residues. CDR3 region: CASSLRTGLGELFF. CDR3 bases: TGTGCCAGCAGCCTTAGGACAGGGCTCGGGGAGCTGTTTTTT.

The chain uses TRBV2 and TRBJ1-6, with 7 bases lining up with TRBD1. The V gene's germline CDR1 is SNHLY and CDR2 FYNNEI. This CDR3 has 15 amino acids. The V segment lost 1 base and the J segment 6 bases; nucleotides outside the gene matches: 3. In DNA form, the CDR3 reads TGTGCCAGCAGTGAAGTGACAGGGTTTAATTCACCCCTCCACTTT. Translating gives CASSEVTGFNSPLHF.

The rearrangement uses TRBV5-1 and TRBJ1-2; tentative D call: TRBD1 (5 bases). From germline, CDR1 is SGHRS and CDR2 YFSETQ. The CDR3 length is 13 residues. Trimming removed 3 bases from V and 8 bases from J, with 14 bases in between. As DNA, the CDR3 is TGCGCCAGCAGCTCCGGCGGGACGAACGGCTACACCTTC. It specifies CASSSGGTNGYTF.

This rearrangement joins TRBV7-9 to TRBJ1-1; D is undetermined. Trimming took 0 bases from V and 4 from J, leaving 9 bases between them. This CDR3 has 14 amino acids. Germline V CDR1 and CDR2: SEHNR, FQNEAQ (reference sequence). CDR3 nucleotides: TGTGCCAGCAGCTTAGCACAGTTGATCACTGAAGCTTTCTTT. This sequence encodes CASSLAQLITEAFF.

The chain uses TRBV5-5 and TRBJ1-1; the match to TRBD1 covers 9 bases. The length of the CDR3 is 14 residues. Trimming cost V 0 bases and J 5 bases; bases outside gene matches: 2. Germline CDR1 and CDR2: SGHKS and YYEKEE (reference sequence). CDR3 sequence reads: CASSLAGQGTEAFF. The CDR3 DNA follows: TGTGCCAGCAGCTTGGCCGGACAGGGGACTGAAGCTTTCTTT.

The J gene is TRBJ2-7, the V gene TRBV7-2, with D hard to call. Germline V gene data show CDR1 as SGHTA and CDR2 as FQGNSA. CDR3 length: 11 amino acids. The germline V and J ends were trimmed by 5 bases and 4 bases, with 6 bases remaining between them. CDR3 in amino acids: CASSINYEQYF. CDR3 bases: TGTGCCAGCAGCATAAATTACGAGCAGTACTTC. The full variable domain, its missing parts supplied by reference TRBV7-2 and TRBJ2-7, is GAGVSQSPSNKVTEKGKDVELRCDPISGHTALYWYRQSLGQGLEFLIYFQGNSAPDKSGLPSDRFSAERTGGSVSTLTIQRTQQEDSAVYLCASSINYEQYFGPGTRLTVT.

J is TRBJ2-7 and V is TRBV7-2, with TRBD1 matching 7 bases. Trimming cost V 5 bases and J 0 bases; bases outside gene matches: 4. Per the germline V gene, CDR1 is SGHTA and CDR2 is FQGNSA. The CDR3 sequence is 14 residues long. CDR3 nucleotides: TGTGCCAGCAGCCCAGGACAGGCCTCCTACGAGCAGTACTTC. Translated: CASSPGQASYEQYF.

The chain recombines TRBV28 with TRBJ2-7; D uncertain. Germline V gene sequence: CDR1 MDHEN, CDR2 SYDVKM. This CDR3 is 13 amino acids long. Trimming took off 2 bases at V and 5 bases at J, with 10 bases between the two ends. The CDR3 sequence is CASSLPQLDEQYF. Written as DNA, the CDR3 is TGTGCCAGCAGTTTACCACAGCTGGACGAGCAGTACTTC.

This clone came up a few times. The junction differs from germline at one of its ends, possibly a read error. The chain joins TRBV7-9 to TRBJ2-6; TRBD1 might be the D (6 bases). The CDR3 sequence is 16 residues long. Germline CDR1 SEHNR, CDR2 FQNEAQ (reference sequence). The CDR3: CASSQETGSGANVLTF. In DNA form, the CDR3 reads TGCGCCAGCAGCCAAGAGACAGGCTCTGGGGCCAACGTCCTGACTTTC. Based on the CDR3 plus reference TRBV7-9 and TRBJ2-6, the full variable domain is DTGVSQNPRHKITKRGQNVTFRCDPISEHNRLYWYRQTLGQGPEFLTYFQNEAQLEKSRLLSDRFSAERPKGSFSTLEIQRTEQGDSAMYLCASSQETGSGANVLTFGAGSRLTVL.

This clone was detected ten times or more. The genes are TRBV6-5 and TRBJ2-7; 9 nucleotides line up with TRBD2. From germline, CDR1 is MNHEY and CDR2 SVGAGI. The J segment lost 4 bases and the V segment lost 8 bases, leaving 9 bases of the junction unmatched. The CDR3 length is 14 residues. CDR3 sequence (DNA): TGTGCCAGCGGGCTCGGCGGGGGGGGTTACGAGCAGTACTTC. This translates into CASGLGGGGYEQYF.

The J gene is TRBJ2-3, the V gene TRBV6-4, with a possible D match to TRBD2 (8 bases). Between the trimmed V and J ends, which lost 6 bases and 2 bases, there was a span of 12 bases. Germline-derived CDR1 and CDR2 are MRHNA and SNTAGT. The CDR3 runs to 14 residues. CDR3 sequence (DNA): TGTGCCAGCAGCCGGGAGGGGGCCACAGATACGCAGTATTTT. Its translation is CASSREGATDTQYF.

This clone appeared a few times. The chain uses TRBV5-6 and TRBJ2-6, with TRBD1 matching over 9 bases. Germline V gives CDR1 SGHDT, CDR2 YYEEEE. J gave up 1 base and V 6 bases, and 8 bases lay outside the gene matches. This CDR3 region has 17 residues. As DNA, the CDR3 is TGTGCCAGCAAATCGGACAGGGGTTTTTCTGGGGCCAACGTCCTGACTTTC. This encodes CASKSDRGFSGANVLTF.

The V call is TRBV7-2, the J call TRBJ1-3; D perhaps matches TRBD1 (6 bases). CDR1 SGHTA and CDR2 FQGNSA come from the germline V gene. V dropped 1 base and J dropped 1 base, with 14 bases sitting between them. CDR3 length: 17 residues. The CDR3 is CASSLVGSGASGNTIYF. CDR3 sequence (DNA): TGTGCCAGCAGCTTAGTAGGGTCAGGGGCATCTGGAAACACCATATATTTT.

CDR3 in DNA: TGTGCCAGCAGCCCGCAGGAGCGGGGTTACCAAGAGACCCAGTACTTC. It specifies CASSPQERGYQETQYF. V gene TRBV7-3 combines with J gene TRBJ2-5; 7 bases align to TRBD2. The junction had 9 bases not matched to a gene; V was cut back by 5 bases and J by 0 bases. Per germline, CDR1 SGHTA and CDR2 FQGTGA. The CDR3 has 16 amino acids.

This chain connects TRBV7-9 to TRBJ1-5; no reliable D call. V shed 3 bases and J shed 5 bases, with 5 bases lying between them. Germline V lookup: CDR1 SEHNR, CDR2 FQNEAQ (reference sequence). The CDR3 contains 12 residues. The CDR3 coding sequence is TGTGCCAGCAGCTTCCGCGATCAGCCCCAGCATTTT. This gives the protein CASSFRDQPQHF.

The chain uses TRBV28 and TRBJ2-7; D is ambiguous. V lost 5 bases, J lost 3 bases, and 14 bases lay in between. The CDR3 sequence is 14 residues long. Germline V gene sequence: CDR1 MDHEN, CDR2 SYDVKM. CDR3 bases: TGTGCCAGCAGTCCGCCGCAGGCAGACTACGAGCAGTACTTC. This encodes CASSPPQADYEQYF.

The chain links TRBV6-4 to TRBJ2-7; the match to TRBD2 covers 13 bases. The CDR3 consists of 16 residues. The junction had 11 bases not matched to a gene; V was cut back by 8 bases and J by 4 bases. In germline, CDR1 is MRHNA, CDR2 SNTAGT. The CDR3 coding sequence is TGTGCCAGCTCCGAAGGACCGGGACTAGCGGGGTACGAGCAGTACTTC. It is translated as CASSEGPGLAGYEQYF.

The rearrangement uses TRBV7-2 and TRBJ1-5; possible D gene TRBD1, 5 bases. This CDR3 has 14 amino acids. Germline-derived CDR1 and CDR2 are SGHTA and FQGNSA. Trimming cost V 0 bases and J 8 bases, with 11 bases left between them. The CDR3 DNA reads TGTGCCAGCAGCTTAGCGGGACTGATGGAGCCCCAGCATTTT. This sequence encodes CASSLAGLMEPQHF.

The DNA of the CDR3 is TGTGCCAGCAGCCCTTTATCACTACAGGGGGCGAATTCACCCCTCCACTTT. It translates to CASSPLSLQGANSPLHF. The rearrangement uses TRBV7-9 and TRBJ1-6; TRBD1 matches at 9 bases. CDR1 and CDR2 (germline): SEHNR, FQNEAQ (reference sequence). Trimming cost V 5 bases and J 7 bases; bases outside gene matches: 12. CDR3 length equals 17 residues.

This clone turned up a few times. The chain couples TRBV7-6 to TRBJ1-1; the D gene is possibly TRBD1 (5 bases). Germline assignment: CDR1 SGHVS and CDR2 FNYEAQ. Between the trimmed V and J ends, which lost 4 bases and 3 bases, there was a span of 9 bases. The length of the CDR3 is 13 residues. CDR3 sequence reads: CASSWGEYTEAFF. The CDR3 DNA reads TGTGCCAGCAGCTGGGGGGAGTACACTGAAGCTTTCTTT.

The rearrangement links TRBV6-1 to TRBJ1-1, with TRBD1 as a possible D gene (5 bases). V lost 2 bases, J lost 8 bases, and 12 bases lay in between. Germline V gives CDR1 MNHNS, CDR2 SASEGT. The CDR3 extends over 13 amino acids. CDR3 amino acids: CASSERTFTEAFF. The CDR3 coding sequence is TGTGCCAGCAGTGAAAGGACATTCACCGAAGCTTTCTTT.

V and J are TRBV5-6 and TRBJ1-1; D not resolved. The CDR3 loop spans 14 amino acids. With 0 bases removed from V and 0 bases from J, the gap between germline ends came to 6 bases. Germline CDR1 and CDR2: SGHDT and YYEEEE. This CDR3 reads CASSLAYMNTEAFF. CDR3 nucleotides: TGTGCCAGCAGCTTGGCTTATATGAACACTGAAGCTTTCTTT.

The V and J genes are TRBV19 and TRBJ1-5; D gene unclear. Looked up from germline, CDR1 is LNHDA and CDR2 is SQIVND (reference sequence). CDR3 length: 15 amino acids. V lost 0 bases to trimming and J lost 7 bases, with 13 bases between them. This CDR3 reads CASSIEVIWRQPQHF. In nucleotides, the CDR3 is TGTGCCAGTAGTATAGAGGTGATCTGGAGGCAGCCCCAGCATTTT.